This passage covers 22 T cell receptor beta chains from one sample sequenced in a study of cytotoxic CD8 clonotypes in ibrutinib-treated CLL. Assay: immunoSEQ multiplex PCR; the TCRdb copy retains only in-frame clones and omits some. The profile covers some 140,000 clones, with about 79% appearing a single time and over 10% taken by the ten largest. This specimen consisted of PBMCs, obtained after 12 months of ibrutinib treatment. The receptors come from a human donor with chronic lymphocytic leukemia.

The gene calls are TRBV29-1 and TRBJ2-3, with D perhaps TRBD1 (5 bases). The CDR3 sequence is 14 residues long. Between the trimmed V and J ends, which lost 5 bases and 6 bases, there was a span of 18 bases. From germline, CDR1 is SQVTM and CDR2 ANQGSEA. The CDR3 coding sequence is TGCAGCGTTAGAGGCGGACACACCGGGGATACGCAGTATTTT. Translation: CSVRGGHTGDTQYF.

The genes are TRBV18 and TRBJ2-1; TRBD2 matches 9 bases. The CDR3 runs 18 residues. Germline CDR1 KGHSH, CDR2 LQKENI. Unmatched junction bases numbered 17, after V lost 4 bases and J lost 7 bases. CDR3 loop: CASSLINYGLASLNEQFF. In DNA, the CDR3 is TGTGCCAGCTCACTGATTAATTATGGACTAGCGTCCCTAAATGAGCAGTTCTTC. Full variable domain (remainder filled in from reference TRBV18 and TRBJ2-1): NAGVMQNPRHLVRRRGQEARLRCSPMKGHSHVYWYRQLPEEGLKFMVYLQKENIIDESGMPKERFSAEFPKEGPSILRIQQVVRGDSAAYFCASSLINYGLASLNEQFFGPGTRLTVL.

This clone has a single count. The chain couples TRBV20-1 to TRBJ2-1; D uncertain. Germline loops: CDR1 DFQATT, CDR2 SNEGSKA (reference sequence). This CDR3 has 11 amino acids. The V and J ends lost 3 bases and 4 bases respectively, with 4 bases between them. The CDR3 is CSASWYNEQFF. CDR3 sequence (DNA): TGCAGTGCTAGTTGGTACAATGAGCAGTTCTTC.

This chain connects TRBV6-1 to TRBJ2-7; D is ambiguous. There are 15 residues in the CDR3. With 0 bases removed from V and 3 bases from J, the gap between germline ends came to 12 bases. The germline gives CDR1 MNHNS, CDR2 SASEGT. In DNA, the CDR3 is TGTGCCAGCAGTGAAGCCGACGGTTCGGTCTACGAGCAGTACTTC. Translated, it gives CASSEADGSVYEQYF.

This clone appeared a single time. The chain has TRBV9 and TRBJ2-1, with 10 bases matching TRBD2. This CDR3 has 18 amino acids. Germline assignment: CDR1 SGDLS and CDR2 YYNGEE. V trimming: 0 bases; J trimming: 4 bases; junction bases outside the gene matches: 10. The CDR3 spells CASSVATVLAGAYNEQFF. The CDR3 bases are TGTGCCAGCAGCGTAGCTACCGTTCTAGCGGGAGCTTACAATGAGCAGTTCTTC.

This sequence joins TRBV5-1 and TRBJ2-5; possibly TRBD2 for D (6 bases). The CDR3 is 15 amino acids. Germline V gene lookup returns CDR1 SGHRS and CDR2 YFSETQ. V lost 3 bases to trimming and J lost 5 bases, with 17 bases between them. The CDR3 region is CASSWTAGTGETQYF. The CDR3 region has the DNA TGCGCCAGCAGCTGGACTGCGGGAACGGGGGAGACCCAGTACTTC.

Only a few counts were recorded for this clone. V and J are TRBV7-9 and TRBJ2-7, with TRBD1 matching 9 bases. CDR3 length equals 17 residues. Germline-derived CDR1 and CDR2 are SEHNR and FQNEAQ (reference sequence). V trimming: 5 bases; J trimming: 4 bases; junction bases outside the gene matches: 15. The CDR3 region has the DNA TGTGCCAGCAGCCTCATCGGATCGGGGACAGGGATGTACGAGCAGTACTTC. Residues: CASSLIGSGTGMYEQYF.

The rearrangement joins TRBV7-2 to TRBJ2-7; D is perhaps TRBD1 (5 bases). The CDR3 runs to 18 residues. The ends were cut back, 1 base at V and 3 bases at J, with 22 bases in the middle. Germline CDR1 is SGHTA and CDR2 is FQGNSA. The CDR3 nucleotides are TGTGCCAGCAGCTTAGTTGCAGGGATCCGATCTGGCGGCTACGAGCAGTACTTC. Translating it yields CASSLVAGIRSGGYEQYF. Complete variable domain (other parts from reference TRBV7-2 and TRBJ2-7): GAGVSQSPSNKVTEKGKDVELRCDPISGHTALYWYRQSLGQGLEFLIYFQGNSAPDKSGLPSDRFSAERTGGSVSTLTIQRTQQEDSAVYLCASSLVAGIRSGGYEQYFGPGTRLTVT.

The V gene is TRBV4-3, the J gene TRBJ2-1; either TRBD1 or TRBD2 may fit D (5 bases each). The CDR3 loop spans 15 amino acids. Germline V gives CDR1 LGHNA, CDR2 YSLEER. V was clipped by 4 bases and J by 8 bases, with 18 bases between them. The CDR3 here is CASSPSRWGNDEQFF. The DNA for the CDR3 is TGCGCCAGCAGCCCTTCCCGATGGGGGAACGATGAGCAGTTCTTC.

This clone turned up a few times. J is TRBJ2-7 and V is TRBV4-3; D remains unclear. The CDR3 totals 13 residues. Trimming took off 0 bases at V and 3 bases at J, with 6 bases between the two ends. CDR1 and CDR2 from the germline V gene are LGHNA and YSLEER. The CDR3 DNA reads as TGCGCCAGCAGCCAAGATTTTGGCTACGAGCAGTACTTC. It codes for CASSQDFGYEQYF.

The V gene is TRBV13, the J gene TRBJ2-3, with 10 bases lining up with TRBD2. The CDR3 loop spans 19 amino acids. Trimming removed 5 bases from V and 3 bases from J; junction bases left unmatched: 17. Per the germline V gene, CDR1 is PRHDT and CDR2 is FYEKMQ (reference sequence). This chain's CDR3 is CASSPQGASGSPVTDTQYF. CDR3 in DNA: TGTGCCAGCAGCCCCCAGGGGGCTAGCGGGAGCCCCGTTACAGATACGCAGTATTTT.

This clone was seen more than once but under ten times. The V call is TRBV18, the J call TRBJ1-1, with D perhaps TRBD1 (5 bases). The CDR3 extends over 14 amino acids. V was cut by 2 bases and J by 6 bases, with 13 bases left in between. Germline V gene data show CDR1 as KGHSH and CDR2 as LQKENI. CDR3 in amino acids: CASSPAWGRSEAFF. For the CDR3, the DNA is TGTGCCAGCTCACCAGCCTGGGGGAGGTCTGAAGCTTTCTTT.

The chain links TRBV10-3 to TRBJ2-5, with 8 bases aligning to TRBD1. J lost 5 bases, V lost 0 bases, and 11 bases had no gene match. Germline-derived CDR1 and CDR2 are ENHRY and SYGVKD. This CDR3 spans 17 amino acids. The CDR3 protein is CAISESWARGQSETQYF. In DNA form, the CDR3 reads TGTGCCATCAGTGAGTCGTGGGCCAGGGGGCAGTCGGAGACCCAGTACTTC.

The chain carries TRBV29-1 and TRBJ1-2; D call uncertain. Per germline, CDR1 SQVTM and CDR2 ANQGSEA. Trimming left V 0 bases short and J 4 bases short, with 12 bases between. This CDR3 region has 14 residues. CDR3 loop: CSVEDGQVGYGYTF. The DNA for the CDR3 is TGCAGCGTTGAAGATGGTCAGGTTGGCTATGGCTACACCTTC.

In its sample, this clone was seen a few times. The chain couples TRBV30 to TRBJ1-3; D is unresolved. The CDR3 is 13 residues long. V was shortened by 4 bases and J by 4 bases, with 11 bases between the two germline ends. Germline V CDR1 and CDR2: GTSNPN, SVGIG (reference sequence). In nucleotides, the CDR3 is TGTGCCTGGACTCCCGCCAACGGAAACACCATATATTTT. Translated: CAWTPANGNTIYF.

V and J are TRBV19 and TRBJ1-5; D is ambiguous. Germline CDR1 and CDR2: LNHDA and SQIVND (reference sequence). CDR3 length: 14 residues. V was shortened by 1 base and J by 4 bases, with 8 bases between the two germline ends. As DNA, the CDR3 is TGTGCCAGTAGTATAGTGTCGGGAAATCAGCCCCAGCATTTT. Translating it yields CASSIVSGNQPQHF.

The chain joins TRBV4-1 to TRBJ1-1; unclear D gene. The CDR3 spans 15 residues. V lost 0 bases and J 0 bases, leaving 8 bases between the germline ends. Germline lookup yields CDR1 MGHRA and CDR2 YSYEKL. CDR3 sequence reads: CASSQDRVLNTEAFF. The DNA for the CDR3 is TGCGCCAGCAGCCAAGATCGGGTACTGAACACTGAAGCTTTCTTT.

The CDR3 region is CASSLVGTGKFNEQFF. Written as DNA, the CDR3 is TGTGCCAGCAGCTTAGTCGGGACAGGAAAGTTCAATGAGCAGTTCTTC. The chain uses TRBV11-2 and TRBJ2-1; 8 bases map to TRBD1. Germline CDR1 is SGHAT and CDR2 is FQNNGV. The CDR3 runs 16 residues. V lost 1 base to trimming and J lost 6 bases; unmatched junction nucleotides: 8.

The chain uses TRBV2 and TRBJ2-1, with D possibly TRBD1 on 6 matching bases. Germline assignment: CDR1 SNHLY and CDR2 FYNNEI. V lost 6 bases, J lost 3 bases, and 15 bases lay in between. The CDR3 is made up of 15 amino acids. CDR3 DNA: TGTGCCAGCAGGTATACAGGGTCCGTCTACAATGAGCAGTTCTTC. Translation gives CASRYTGSVYNEQFF.

This clone was counted a few times. This chain connects TRBV30 to TRBJ1-2, with 9 nucleotides matching TRBD1. V shed 5 bases and J 5 bases; nucleotides not matched to a gene: 6. Germline CDR1 and CDR2: GTSNPN and SVGIG (reference sequence). The CDR3 has 13 amino acids. For the CDR3, the DNA is TGTGCCTGGGGACAGGGGCTGGGGTATGGCTACACCTTC. This gives the protein CAWGQGLGYGYTF. The variable domain in full, completed from reference TRBV30 and TRBJ1-2, reads SQTIHQWPATLVQPVGSPLSLECTVEGTSNPNLYWYRQAAGRGLQLLFYSVGIGQISSEVPQNLSASRPQDRQFILSSKKLLLSDSGFYLCAWGQGLGYGYTFGSGTRLTVV.

The chain has TRBV6-5 and TRBJ2-2; 7 bases line up with TRBD2. From germline, CDR1 is MNHEY and CDR2 SVGAGI. Trimming cost V 5 bases and J 7 bases; bases outside gene matches: 4. This CDR3 is built from 13 residues. The CDR3 is CASSTSAGGELFF. Here the CDR3 DNA reads TGTGCCAGCAGTACTAGCGCCGGCGGGGAGCTGTTTTTT.

This clone has a handful of counts. The CDR3 coding sequence is TGCGCCAGCAGCCAAGATGGCAGGATGAACACTGAAGCTTTCTTT. It encodes CASSQDGRMNTEAFF. V gene TRBV4-3 combines with J gene TRBJ1-1; D gene ambiguous. The CDR3 sequence is 15 residues long. CDR1 LGHNA and CDR2 YSLEER come from the germline V gene. The germline V and J ends were trimmed by 0 bases and 0 bases, with 8 bases remaining between them.